This T cell receptor beta chain was documented in a study of blood T cell repertoires in COVID-19. On the study more broadly: COVID-19 samples collected from the United States, Italy and Spain covered acute and convalescent phases. The analysed material was cDNA or gDNA that came from T cells, B-cell-depleted T cells, or PBMCs.

Authors' processing steps: By means of reference gene primer amplification, nucleated cell counts were estimated. Measured with immunoSEQ multiplex PCR; TCRdb has only the in-frame clones, and not every one. V and J calls and clone size follow that table, whereas D and trimming were derived from the DNA. The sample lists more than 80,000 clones, approximately 84% occurring once. J was trimmed by 14 bases and V by 5 bases; bases with no gene match: 12. The CDR3 sequence is 13 residues long. The germline V gene has CDR1 MNHEY and CDR2 SVGAGI. The sequence was collected from a woman aged 60-70 years with acute or convalescent COVID-19. The chain combines TRBV6-5 with TRBJ2-1; TRBD2 aligns across 7 bases. The sample was peripheral blood. Here the CDR3 reads CASSRGSYNSEFF. Written as DNA, the CDR3 is TGTGCCAGCAGTCGCGGGAGTTACAATTCGGAGTTCTTC.